This T cell receptor beta chain was found in a study of breast tumors, draining lymph nodes, adjacent tissues. Each CDR3 protein gets one entry after TCRdb re-called the multiplex PCR reads with MiXCR. The sample lists about 230,000 distinct CDR3 sequences; 32% were seen once. With respect to this clonotype: At one end, the junction sequence differs from germline, possibly due to a read error.

Samples came from axillary lymph nodes draining the breast cancer. CDR1 is LNHDA, CDR2 SQIVND, per germline (reference sequence). The CDR3 totals 13 residues. This TCR derives from a female donor with breast cancer. Some clones in this sample may be carry-over from other donors' samples. The genes are TRBV19 and TRBJ1-5; D perhaps matches TRBD1 (5 bases). The sequencing sample was made of axillary lymph node tissue. Here the CDR3 DNA reads TGTGCCAGTAGATCAGGGCGTTCGCAGCCCCGGCATTTT. This encodes CASRSGRSQPRHF. Based on the CDR3 plus reference TRBV19 and TRBJ1-5, the full variable domain is DGGITQSPKYLFRKEGQNVTLSCEQNLNHDAMYWYRQDPGQGLRLIYYSQIVNDFQKGDIAEGYSVSREKKESFPLTVTSAQKNPTAFYLCASRSGRSQPRHFGDGTRLSIL.